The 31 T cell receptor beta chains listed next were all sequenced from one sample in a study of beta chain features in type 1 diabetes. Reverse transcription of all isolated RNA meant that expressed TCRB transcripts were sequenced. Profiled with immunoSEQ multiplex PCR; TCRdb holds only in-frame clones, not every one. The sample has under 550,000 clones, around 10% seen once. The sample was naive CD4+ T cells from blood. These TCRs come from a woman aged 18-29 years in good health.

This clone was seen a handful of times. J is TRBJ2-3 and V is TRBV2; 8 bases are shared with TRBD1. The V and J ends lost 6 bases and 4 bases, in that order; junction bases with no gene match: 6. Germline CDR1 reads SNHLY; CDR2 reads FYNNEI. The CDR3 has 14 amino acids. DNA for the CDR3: TGTGCCAGCAGATTCAGGGGGCAATCAGATACGCAGTATTTT. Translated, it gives CASRFRGQSDTQYF.

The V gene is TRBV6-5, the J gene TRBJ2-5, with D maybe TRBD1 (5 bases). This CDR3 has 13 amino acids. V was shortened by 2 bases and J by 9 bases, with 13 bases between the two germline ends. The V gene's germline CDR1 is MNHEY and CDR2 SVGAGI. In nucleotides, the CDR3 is TGTGCCAGCAGTTACCCGCCGGAAGGGGCCCAGTACTTC. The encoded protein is CASSYPPEGAQYF.

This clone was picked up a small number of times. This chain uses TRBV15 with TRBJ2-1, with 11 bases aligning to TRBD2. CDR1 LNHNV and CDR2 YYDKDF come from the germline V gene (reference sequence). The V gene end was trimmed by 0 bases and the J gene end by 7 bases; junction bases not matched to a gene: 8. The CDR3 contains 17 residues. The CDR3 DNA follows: TGTGCCACCAGCAGAGATCTCGGGACTAGCGGAAATAATGAGCAGTTCTTC. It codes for CATSRDLGTSGNNEQFF.

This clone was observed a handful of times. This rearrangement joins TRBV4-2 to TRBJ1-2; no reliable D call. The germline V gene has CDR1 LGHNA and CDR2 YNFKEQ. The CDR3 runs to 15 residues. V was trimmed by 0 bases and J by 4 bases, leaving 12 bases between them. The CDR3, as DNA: TGTGCCAGCAGCCAAGAGGGCAGTCATGTCTATGGCTACACCTTC. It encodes CASSQEGSHVYGYTF.

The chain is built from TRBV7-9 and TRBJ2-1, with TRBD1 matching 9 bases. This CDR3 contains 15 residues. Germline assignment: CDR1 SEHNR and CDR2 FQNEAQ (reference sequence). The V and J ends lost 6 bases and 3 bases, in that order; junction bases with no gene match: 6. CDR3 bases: TGTGCCAGCAGGGTCGGGACAGGGAACTACAATGAGCAGTTCTTC. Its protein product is CASRVGTGNYNEQFF. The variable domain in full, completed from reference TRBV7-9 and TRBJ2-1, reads DTGVSQNPRHKITKRGQNVTFRCDPISEHNRLYWYRQTLGQGPEFLTYFQNEAQLEKSRLLSDRFSAERPKGSFSTLEIQRTEQGDSAMYLCASRVGTGNYNEQFFGPGTRLTVL.

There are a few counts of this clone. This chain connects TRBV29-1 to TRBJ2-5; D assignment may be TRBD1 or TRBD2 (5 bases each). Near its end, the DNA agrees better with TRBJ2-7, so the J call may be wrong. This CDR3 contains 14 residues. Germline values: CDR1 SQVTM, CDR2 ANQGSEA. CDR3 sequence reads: CSVARGSGALEQYF. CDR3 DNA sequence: TGCAGCGTTGCTCGAGGGAGTGGGGCCCTCGAGCAGTACTTC.

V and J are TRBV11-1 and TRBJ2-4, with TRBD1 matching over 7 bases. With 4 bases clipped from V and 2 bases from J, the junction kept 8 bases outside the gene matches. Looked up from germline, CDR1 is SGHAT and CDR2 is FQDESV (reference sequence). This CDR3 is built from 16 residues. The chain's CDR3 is CASSSFGDSSKNIQYF. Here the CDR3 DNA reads TGTGCCAGCAGCTCCTTCGGGGACAGCTCCAAAAACATTCAGTACTTC.

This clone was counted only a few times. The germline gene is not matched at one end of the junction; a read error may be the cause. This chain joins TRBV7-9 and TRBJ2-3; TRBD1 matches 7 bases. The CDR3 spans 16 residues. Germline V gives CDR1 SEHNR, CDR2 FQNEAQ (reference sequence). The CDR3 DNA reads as TGTGCCAGCAGCCTAGCTCGCGGGCAGGGGGCAGATACGCAGTATTTT. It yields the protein CASSLARGQGADTQYF.

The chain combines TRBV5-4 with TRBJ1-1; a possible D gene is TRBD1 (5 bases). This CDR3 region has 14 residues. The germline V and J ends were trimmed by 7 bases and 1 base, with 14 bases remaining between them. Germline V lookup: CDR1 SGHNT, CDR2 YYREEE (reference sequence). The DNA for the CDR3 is TGTGCCAGCGTCCAGGGCGGGGGGAACACTGAAGCTTTCTTT. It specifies CASVQGGGNTEAFF.

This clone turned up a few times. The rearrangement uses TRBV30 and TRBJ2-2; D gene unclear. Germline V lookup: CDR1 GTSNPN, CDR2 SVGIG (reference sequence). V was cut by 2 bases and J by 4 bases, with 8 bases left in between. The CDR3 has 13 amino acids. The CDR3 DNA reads TGTGCCTGGAGTACTCAGATCACCGGGGAGCTGTTTTTT. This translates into CAWSTQITGELFF.

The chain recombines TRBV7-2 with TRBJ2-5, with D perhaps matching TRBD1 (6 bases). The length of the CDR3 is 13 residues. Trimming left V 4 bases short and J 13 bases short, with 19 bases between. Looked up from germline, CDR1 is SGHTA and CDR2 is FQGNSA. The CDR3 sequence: CASSSAQGPPRYF. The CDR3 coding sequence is TGTGCCAGCAGCTCGGCACAGGGTCCTCCACGGTACTTC.

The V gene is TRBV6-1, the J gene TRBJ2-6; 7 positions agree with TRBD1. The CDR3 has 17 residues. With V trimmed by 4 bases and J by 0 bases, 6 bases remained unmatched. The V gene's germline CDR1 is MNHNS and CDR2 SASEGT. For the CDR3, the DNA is TGTGCCAGCAGTGTACAGGGGCGACACTCTGGGGCCAACGTCCTGACTTTC. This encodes CASSVQGRHSGANVLTF.

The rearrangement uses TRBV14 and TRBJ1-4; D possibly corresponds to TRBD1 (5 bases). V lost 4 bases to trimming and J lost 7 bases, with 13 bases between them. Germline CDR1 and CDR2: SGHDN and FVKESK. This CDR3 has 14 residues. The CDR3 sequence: CASSRRGFVEKLFF. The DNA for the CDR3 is TGTGCCAGCAGCCGAAGGGGCTTCGTTGAAAAACTGTTTTTT.

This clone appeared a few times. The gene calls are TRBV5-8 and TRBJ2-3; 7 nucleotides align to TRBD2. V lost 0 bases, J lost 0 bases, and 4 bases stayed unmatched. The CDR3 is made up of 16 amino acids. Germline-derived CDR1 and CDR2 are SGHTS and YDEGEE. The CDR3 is CASSLEPAGSTDTQYF. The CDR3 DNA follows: TGTGCCAGCAGCTTGGAGCCAGCGGGGAGCACAGATACGCAGTATTTT.

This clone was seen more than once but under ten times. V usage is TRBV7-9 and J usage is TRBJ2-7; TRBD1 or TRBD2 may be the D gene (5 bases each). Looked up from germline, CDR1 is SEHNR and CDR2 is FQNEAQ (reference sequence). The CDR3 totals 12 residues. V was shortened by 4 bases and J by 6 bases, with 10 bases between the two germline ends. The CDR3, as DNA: TGTGCCAGCAGCTCCCCTGGGGGCGAGCAGTACTTC. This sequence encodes CASSSPGGEQYF.

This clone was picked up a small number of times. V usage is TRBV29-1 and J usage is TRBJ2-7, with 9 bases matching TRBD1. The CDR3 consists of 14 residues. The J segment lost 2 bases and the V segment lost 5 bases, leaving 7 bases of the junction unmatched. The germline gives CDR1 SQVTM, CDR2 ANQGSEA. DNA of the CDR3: TGCAGCGTTCGTCCGGGACAGGGACCCTACGAGCAGTACTTC. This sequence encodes CSVRPGQGPYEQYF.

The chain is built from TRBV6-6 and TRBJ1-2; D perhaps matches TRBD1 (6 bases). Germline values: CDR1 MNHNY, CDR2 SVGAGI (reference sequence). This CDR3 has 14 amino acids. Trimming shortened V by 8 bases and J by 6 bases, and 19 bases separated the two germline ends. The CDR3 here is CASARQGRGDGYTF. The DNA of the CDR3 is TGTGCCAGCGCCAGGCAGGGGCGCGGGGATGGCTACACCTTC.

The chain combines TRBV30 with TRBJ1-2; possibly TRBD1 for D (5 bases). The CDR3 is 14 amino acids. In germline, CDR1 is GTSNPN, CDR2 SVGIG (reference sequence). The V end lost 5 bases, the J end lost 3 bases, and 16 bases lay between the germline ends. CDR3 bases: TGTGCCTGGGAGGCGTGGGGGTTGGACTATGGCTACACCTTC. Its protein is CAWEAWGLDYGYTF.

The CDR3 reads CASSGLKRAYSYEQYF. The CDR3 coding sequence is TGTGCCAGCAGTGGGTTGAAGCGGGCTTACTCCTACGAGCAGTACTTC. The J gene is TRBJ2-7, the V gene TRBV25-1; TRBD2 might be the D (6 bases). The germline V gene encodes CDR1 MGHDK and CDR2 SYGVNS. The CDR3 spans 16 residues. V shed 4 bases and J shed 0 bases, with 16 bases lying between them.

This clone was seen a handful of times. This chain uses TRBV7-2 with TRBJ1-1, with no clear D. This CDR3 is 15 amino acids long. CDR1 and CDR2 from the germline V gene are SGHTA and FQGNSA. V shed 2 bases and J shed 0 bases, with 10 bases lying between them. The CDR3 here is CASSLSYTLNTEAFF. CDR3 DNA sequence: TGTGCCAGCAGCTTAAGTTACACCTTGAACACTGAAGCTTTCTTT.

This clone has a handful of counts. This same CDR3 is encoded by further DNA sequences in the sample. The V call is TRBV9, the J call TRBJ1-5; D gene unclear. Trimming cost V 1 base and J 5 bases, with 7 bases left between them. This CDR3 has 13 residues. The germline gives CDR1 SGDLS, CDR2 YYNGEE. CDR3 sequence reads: CASSVRGDQPQHF. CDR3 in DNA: TGTGCCAGCAGCGTAAGAGGAGATCAGCCCCAGCATTTT.

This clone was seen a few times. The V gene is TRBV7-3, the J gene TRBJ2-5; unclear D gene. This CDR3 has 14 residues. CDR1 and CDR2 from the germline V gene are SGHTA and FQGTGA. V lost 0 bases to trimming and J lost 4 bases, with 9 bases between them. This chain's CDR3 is CASSLTSLTETQYF. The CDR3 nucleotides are TGTGCCAGCAGCTTAACGTCCCTAACAGAGACCCAGTACTTC. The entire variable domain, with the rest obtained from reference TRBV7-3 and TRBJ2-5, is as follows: GAGVSQTPSNKVTEKGKYVELRCDPISGHTALYWYRQSLGQGPEFLIYFQGTGAADDSGLPNDRFFAVRPEGSVSTLKIQRTERGDSAVYLCASSLTSLTETQYFGPGTRLLVL.

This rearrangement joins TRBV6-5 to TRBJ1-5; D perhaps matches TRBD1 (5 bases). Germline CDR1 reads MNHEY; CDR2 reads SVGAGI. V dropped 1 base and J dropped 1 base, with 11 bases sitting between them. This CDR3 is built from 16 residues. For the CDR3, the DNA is TGTGCCAGCAGTTACTTGGGGCCGTTGAGCAATCAGCCCCAGCATTTT. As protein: CASSYLGPLSNQPQHF.

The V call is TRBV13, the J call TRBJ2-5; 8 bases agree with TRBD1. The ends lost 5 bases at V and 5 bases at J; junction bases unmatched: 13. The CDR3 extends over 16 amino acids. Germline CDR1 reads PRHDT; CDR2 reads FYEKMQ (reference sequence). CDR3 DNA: TGTGCCAGCAGCACCCGCGGCCGGACAGGGTCGGAGACCCAGTACTTC. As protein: CASSTRGRTGSETQYF.

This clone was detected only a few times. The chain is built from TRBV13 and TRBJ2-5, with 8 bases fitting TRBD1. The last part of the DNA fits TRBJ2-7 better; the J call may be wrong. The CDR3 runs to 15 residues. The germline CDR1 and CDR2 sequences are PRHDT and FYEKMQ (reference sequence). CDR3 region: CASSLRQGPSYEQYF. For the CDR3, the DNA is TGTGCCAGCAGCCTAAGACAGGGGCCCTCCTACGAGCAGTACTTC.

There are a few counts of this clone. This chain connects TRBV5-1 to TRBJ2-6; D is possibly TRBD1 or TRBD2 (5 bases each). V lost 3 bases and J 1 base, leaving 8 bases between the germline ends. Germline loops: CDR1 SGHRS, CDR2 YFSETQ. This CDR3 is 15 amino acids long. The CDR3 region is CASSSGASGANVLTF. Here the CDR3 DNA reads TGCGCCAGCAGCTCCGGGGCTTCTGGGGCCAACGTCCTGACTTTC.

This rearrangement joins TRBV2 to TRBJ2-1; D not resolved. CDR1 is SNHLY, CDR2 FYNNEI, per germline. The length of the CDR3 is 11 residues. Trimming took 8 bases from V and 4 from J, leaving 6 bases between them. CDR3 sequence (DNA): TGTGCCAGCGCAGTGTACAATGAGCAGTTCTTC. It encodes CASAVYNEQFF.

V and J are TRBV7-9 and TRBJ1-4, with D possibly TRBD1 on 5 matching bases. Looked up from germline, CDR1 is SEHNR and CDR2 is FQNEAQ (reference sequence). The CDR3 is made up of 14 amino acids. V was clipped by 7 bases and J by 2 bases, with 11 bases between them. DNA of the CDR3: TGTGCCAGCACCCCGAAGGGGACTAATGAAAAACTGTTTTTT. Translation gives CASTPKGTNEKLFF.

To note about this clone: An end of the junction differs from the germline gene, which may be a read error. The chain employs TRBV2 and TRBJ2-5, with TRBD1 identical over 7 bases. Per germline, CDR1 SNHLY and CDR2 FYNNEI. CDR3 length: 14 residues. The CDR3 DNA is TGTGCCAGCAGAGAAGACAGGGCTCAAGAGACCCAGTACTTC. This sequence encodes CASREDRAQETQYF. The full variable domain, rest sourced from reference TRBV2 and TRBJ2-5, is EPEVTQTPSHQVTQMGQEVILRCVPISNHLYFYWYRQILGQKVEFLVSFYNNEISEKSEIFDDQFSVERPDGSNFTLKIRSTKLEDSAMYFCASREDRAQETQYFGPGTRLLVL.

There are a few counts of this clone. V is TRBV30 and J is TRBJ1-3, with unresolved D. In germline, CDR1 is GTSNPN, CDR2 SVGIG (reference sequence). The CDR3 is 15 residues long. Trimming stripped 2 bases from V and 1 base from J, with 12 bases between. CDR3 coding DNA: TGTGCCTGGAGTCCCGTGCGGGCATCTGGAAACACCATATATTTT. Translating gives CAWSPVRASGNTIYF.

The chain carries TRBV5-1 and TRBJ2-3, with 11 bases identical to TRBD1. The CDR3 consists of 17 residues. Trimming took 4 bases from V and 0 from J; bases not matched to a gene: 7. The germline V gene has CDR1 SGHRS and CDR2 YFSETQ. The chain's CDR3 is CASSHRTGGKSTDTQYF. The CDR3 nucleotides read TGCGCCAGCAGCCACCGGACAGGGGGCAAAAGCACAGATACGCAGTATTTT.